The 26 T cell receptor beta chains presented below share a single source sample, sequenced in a study of blood T cell repertoires in COVID-19 (TCRdb year 2020). To prepare the library, the immunoSEQ multiplex PCR assay was applied. TCRdb stores this immuneACCESS table with in-frame sequences only. Part of the clones is absent; in the studies checked, under half of the shortfall reflects unresolved V genes, and no reason is known for the rest. This sample lists 85,000 to 120,000 clones; around 87% were detected once. The leading ten clones occupy 3% of the sample. Source material: peripheral blood. These receptors all come from a man aged 45-65 years with active or convalescent COVID-19.

The chain carries TRBV7-2 and TRBJ1-1; unclear D gene. The ends were cut back, 2 bases at V and 1 base at J, with 5 bases in the middle. Germline V CDR1 and CDR2: SGHTA, FQGNSA. The CDR3 is 13 amino acids. The DNA of the CDR3 is TGTGCCAGCAGCTTATCCCAGAACACTGAAGCTTTCTTT. This gives the protein CASSLSQNTEAFF.

This chain connects TRBV12-3 or TRBV12-4 to TRBJ1-6, with 9 bases aligning to TRBD1. V gave up 6 bases and J gave up 8 bases; unmatched junction bases: 2. The CDR3 runs 13 residues. CDR3 loop: CASRTGGDSPLHF. The CDR3 coding sequence is TGTGCCAGCAGGACAGGGGGAGATTCACCCCTCCACTTT.

The rearrangement joins TRBV2 to TRBJ2-3; 7 bases fit TRBD2. The CDR3 has 14 amino acids. Trimming at V came to 9 bases and at J to 2 bases, leaving 8 bases not matched to a gene. CDR1 and CDR2 (germline): SNHLY, FYNNEI. CDR3 DNA: TGTGCCAGTAGATCTAGCGGAAACACAGATACGCAGTATTTT. Protein sequence: CASRSSGNTDTQYF.

This chain connects TRBV10-3 to TRBJ2-3; 8 positions agree with TRBD2. With 6 bases clipped from V and 2 bases from J, the junction kept 4 bases outside the gene matches. CDR3 length: 14 amino acids. Germline V gene data show CDR1 as ENHRY and CDR2 as SYGVKD. The CDR3: CAIRATSDTDTQYF. The CDR3 coding sequence is TGTGCCATCAGAGCGACTAGCGACACAGATACGCAGTATTTT.

This clone appeared a few times. This chain joins TRBV7-2 and TRBJ2-2; D unclear. Trimming removed 3 bases at V and 0 bases at J, with 2 bases between. The CDR3 runs to 13 residues. CDR1 SGHTA and CDR2 FQGNSA come from the germline V gene. The DNA of the CDR3 is TGTGCCAGCAGCTTCTCGAACACCGGGGAGCTGTTTTTT. Translated, it gives CASSFSNTGELFF.

The chain couples TRBV29-1 to TRBJ1-5; no reliable D call. V was shortened by 4 bases and J by 7 bases, with 11 bases between the two germline ends. CDR1 and CDR2 from the germline V gene are SQVTM and ANQGSEA. The CDR3 is 12 residues long. In nucleotides, the CDR3 is TGCAGCGTTGGCGGGCCAGAACAGCCCCAGCATTTT. Protein: CSVGGPEQPQHF.

The chain links TRBV12-3 or TRBV12-4 to TRBJ1-6; the D gene is possibly TRBD1 (6 bases). With 6 bases removed from V and 5 bases from J, the gap between germline ends came to 8 bases. The length of the CDR3 is 13 residues. The CDR3 DNA reads TGTGCCAGCAGGGACAGTCATAATTCACCCCTCCACTTT. Translation: CASRDSHNSPLHF.

The genes are TRBV6-2 or TRBV6-3 and TRBJ1-1, with D perhaps matching TRBD1 (5 bases). Per germline, CDR1 MNHEY and CDR2 SVGEGT. Trimming removed 5 bases from V and 3 bases from J, with 13 bases in between. The CDR3 has 14 amino acids. This chain's CDR3 is CASSRRGGDTEAFF. The CDR3 nucleotides read TGTGCCAGCAGTCGTAGGGGAGGGGACACTGAAGCTTTCTTT.

This sequence joins TRBV15 and TRBJ1-2; the D gene is possibly TRBD1 (6 bases). Germline V gene lookup returns CDR1 LNHNV and CDR2 YYDKDF (reference sequence). The CDR3 is 13 residues long. Trimming left V 4 bases short and J 1 base short, with 7 bases between. The DNA of the CDR3 is TGTGCCACCAGCATGGACAGTAACTATGGCTACACCTTC. This codes for CATSMDSNYGYTF.

V and J are TRBV19 and TRBJ1-2; D is uncertain. This CDR3 region has 12 residues. Germline values: CDR1 LNHDA, CDR2 SQIVND (reference sequence). V dropped 5 bases and J dropped 4 bases, with 8 bases sitting between them. The CDR3 here is CASSEEGYGYTF. DNA of the CDR3: TGTGCCAGTAGTGAAGAGGGCTATGGCTACACCTTC.

In its sample, this clone was seen once. The CDR3 DNA is TGTGCCAGCAGTGGGACAGGTTCTGCAACTAATGAAAAACTGTTTTTT. Its protein product is CASSGTGSATNEKLFF. V usage is TRBV28 and J usage is TRBJ1-4; 8 bases fit TRBD1. The germline V gene has CDR1 MDHEN and CDR2 SYDVKM. Trimming at V came to 5 bases and at J to 0 bases, leaving 5 bases not matched to a gene. The CDR3 contains 16 residues.

The V call is TRBV5-1, the J call TRBJ1-4, with 7 nucleotides matching TRBD1. Per germline, CDR1 SGHRS and CDR2 YFSETQ. The CDR3 covers 15 residues. With V trimmed by 0 bases and J by 8 bases, 7 bases remained unmatched. The CDR3 DNA follows: TGCGCCAGCAGCTTGGAGACAGGGCTAGGGGAAAAACTGTTTTTT. This encodes CASSLETGLGEKLFF.

The chain couples TRBV30 to TRBJ2-7; D is perhaps TRBD2 (5 bases). The length of the CDR3 is 15 residues. With 2 bases removed from V and 2 bases from J, the gap between germline ends came to 16 bases. Per germline, CDR1 GTSNPN and CDR2 SVGIG (reference sequence). The CDR3 loop reads CAWSSGGQSAYEQYF. CDR3 nucleotides: TGTGCCTGGAGTTCAGGCGGGCAGAGCGCCTACGAGCAGTACTTC.

CDR3 region: CASHRDRGLEQYV. In nucleotides, the CDR3 is TGTGCCAGCCACCGGGACAGGGGGCTCGAGCAGTACGTC. The rearrangement uses TRBV2 and TRBJ2-7, with 12 bases lining up with TRBD1. The V segment lost 8 bases and the J segment 6 bases; nucleotides outside the gene matches: 5. Germline lookup yields CDR1 SNHLY and CDR2 FYNNEI. The CDR3 sequence is 13 residues long.

V gene TRBV5-8 combines with J gene TRBJ2-3, with D possibly being TRBD2 (6 bases). V was trimmed by 3 bases and J by 3 bases, leaving 14 bases between them. Germline CDR1 reads SGHTS; CDR2 reads YDEGEE. The CDR3 is 15 amino acids. CDR3 residues: CASSWGGALTDTQYF. The CDR3 nucleotides read TGTGCCAGCAGCTGGGGCGGGGCTTTAACAGATACGCAGTATTTT.

The genes are TRBV27 and TRBJ1-5, with TRBD1 matching 10 bases. V shed 2 bases, J shed 7 bases, and the junction held 11 bases outside the gene matches. CDR3 size: 17 residues. The V gene's germline CDR1 is MNHEY and CDR2 SMNVEV (reference sequence). The CDR3 sequence: CASSLGQGVREGQPQHF. CDR3 DNA sequence: TGTGCCAGCAGTTTAGGACAGGGGGTTAGAGAAGGGCAGCCCCAGCATTTT.

The CDR3 DNA follows: TGTGCCAGCAGTAACCGGGACAGGGATTATGGCTACACCTTC. Protein sequence: CASSNRDRDYGYTF. The chain carries TRBV6-5 and TRBJ1-2; 9 bases match TRBD1. CDR1 is MNHEY and CDR2 is SVGAGI in the germline V gene. V shed 5 bases and J 5 bases; nucleotides not matched to a gene: 6. The CDR3 is 14 residues long.

V is TRBV5-4 and J is TRBJ1-2; D might be TRBD1 (6 bases). The CDR3 covers 13 residues. Germline V gene lookup returns CDR1 SGHNT and CDR2 YYREEE (reference sequence). Trimming cost V 4 bases and J 4 bases, with 11 bases left between them. The CDR3: CASSGTQGYGYTF. The CDR3 nucleotides read TGTGCCAGCAGCGGAACACAGGGCTATGGCTACACCTTC. Supplemented by reference TRBV5-4 and TRBJ1-2, the full variable domain reads ETGVTQSPTHLIKTRGQQVTLRCSSQSGHNTVSWYQQALGQGPQFIFQYYREEENGRGNFPPRFSGLQFPNYSSELNVNALELDDSALYLCASSGTQGYGYTFGSGTRLTVV.

As for this clone: Additional DNA sequences in this sample encode the identical CDR3. The chain has TRBV24-1 and TRBJ1-2; unclear D gene. There are 12 residues in the CDR3. The germline V gene has CDR1 KGHDR and CDR2 SFDVKD. Trimming took 4 bases from V and 4 from J, leaving 6 bases between them. The CDR3 DNA reads as TGTGCCACCAGTGAACCGGTCTATGGCTACACCTTC. As protein: CATSEPVYGYTF.

The genes are TRBV4-1 and TRBJ2-7; TRBD1 matches 9 bases. Germline CDR1 MGHRA, CDR2 YSYEKL. The J segment lost 3 bases and the V segment lost 0 bases, leaving 3 bases of the junction unmatched. The CDR3 has 15 amino acids. CDR3 bases: TGCGCCAGCAGCCAAGAAGGGACAGGGATCTACGAGCAGTACTTC. It codes for CASSQEGTGIYEQYF.

This chain links TRBV5-6 with TRBJ2-5; possible D gene TRBD1, 5 bases. Germline CDR1 is SGHDT and CDR2 is YYEEEE. The V end was cut by 3 bases, the J end by 5 bases, with 11 bases between. The CDR3 has 13 residues. CDR3 sequence (DNA): TGTGCCAGCAGCTCTCAGGGCTGGGAGACCCAGTACTTC. This encodes CASSSQGWETQYF.

The chain recombines TRBV28 with TRBJ2-3; a possible D gene is TRBD2 (6 bases). CDR3 length equals 15 residues. Germline V gene sequence: CDR1 MDHEN, CDR2 SYDVKM. V gave up 1 base and J gave up 4 bases, with 12 bases separating them. As DNA, the CDR3 is TGTGCCAGCAGTTTATTTGAGACGGGGGCAGATACGCAGTATTTT. It codes for CASSLFETGADTQYF. Using reference TRBV28 and TRBJ2-3 for the parts outside the CDR3, the full variable domain is DVKVTQSSRYLVKRTGEKVFLECVQDMDHENMFWYRQDPGLGLRLIYFSYDVKMKEKGDIPEGYSVSREKKERFSLILESASTNQTSMYLCASSLFETGADTQYFGPGTRLTVL.

The chain recombines TRBV10-2 with TRBJ2-7; 7 nucleotides agree with TRBD1. Losses at the gene ends were 6 bases for V and 2 bases for J; bases not matched to a gene: 7. CDR1 and CDR2 (germline): WSHSY, SAAADI. This CDR3 contains 14 residues. This CDR3 is CASSPGTATYEQYF. The CDR3 nucleotides are TGCGCCAGCAGCCCCGGGACAGCGACCTACGAGCAGTACTTC.

The chain joins TRBV9 to TRBJ1-6; 9 bases align to TRBD1. Per the germline V gene, CDR1 is SGDLS and CDR2 is YYNGEE. The CDR3 is 15 amino acids. V was clipped by 3 bases and J by 7 bases; unmatched bases: 5. The DNA of the CDR3 is TGTGCCAGCAGCGGCGACACAGGGGGCAATTCACCCCTCCACTTT. It codes for CASSGDTGGNSPLHF.

This chain uses TRBV5-1 with TRBJ2-7; 11 bases line up with TRBD1. Losses at the gene ends were 4 bases for V and 3 bases for J; bases not matched to a gene: 3. The CDR3 spans 14 residues. Germline CDR1 is SGHRS and CDR2 is YFSETQ. The CDR3 here is CASSIGTGGYEQYF. The CDR3 DNA sequence: TGCGCCAGCAGCATAGGGACAGGGGGCTACGAGCAGTACTTC. The complete variable domain, with remaining parts taken from reference TRBV5-1 and TRBJ2-7, reads KAGVTQTPRYLIKTRGQQVTLSCSPISGHRSVSWYQQTPGQGLQFLFEYFSETQRNKGNFPGRFSGRQFSNSRSEMNVSTLELGDSALYLCASSIGTGGYEQYFGPGTRLTVT.

This clone came up once. V usage is TRBV28 and J usage is TRBJ1-2; 10 bases fit TRBD1. V gave up 5 bases and J gave up 6 bases; unmatched junction bases: 9. Germline assignment: CDR1 MDHEN and CDR2 SYDVKM. The CDR3 sequence is 15 residues long. Written as DNA, the CDR3 is TGTGCCAGCAGTCCCCAGACAGGGGGCGAGAATGGCTACACCTTC. This encodes CASSPQTGGENGYTF.